The clone carrying this T cell receptor beta chain was counted once. These data come from a study of cytomegalovirus exposure and HLA in healthy donors. A multiplex PCR was run with 60 Vbeta primers and 13 Jbeta primers. Using immunoSEQ multiplex PCR, the repertoire was profiled, and TCRdb retains in-frame clones only, with some absent. The table records roughly 120,000 clones, roughly 68% of them present only once. Trimming cost V 4 bases and J 3 bases; bases outside gene matches: 7. Germline values: CDR1 SGHTA, CDR2 FQGNSA. The length of the CDR3 is 15 residues. This clonotype was obtained from a man under 40 in good health and CMV-seropositive. The chain couples TRBV7-2 to TRBJ1-1, with 8 bases identical to TRBD1. Sequencing input: PBMCs. The chain's CDR3 is CASSSRTGSDTEAFF. The CDR3 DNA reads TGTGCCAGCAGCTCGCGGACAGGGTCGGACACTGAAGCTTTCTTT. The whole variable domain, filled in from reference TRBV7-2 and TRBJ1-1, reads GAGVSQSPSNKVTEKGKDVELRCDPISGHTALYWYRQSLGQGLEFLIYFQGNSAPDKSGLPSDRFSAERTGGSVSTLTIQRTQQEDSAVYLCASSSRTGSDTEAFFGQGTRLTVV.